Below are 14 T cell receptor beta chains sequenced from a single sample in a study of blood T cell repertoires in COVID-19. Repertoires were generated with immunoSEQ multiplex PCR, while TCRdb's copy carries only in-frame clones and drops some. The data show roughly 200,000 clones, with more than 75% seen just once and under 9.5% held by the top ten. Sequencing used PBMCs or T cells enriched from blood (not recorded which). All receptors come from a woman aged 25 to 39 who had recovered from COVID-19.

The CDR3 is CASRTGYLNYGYTF. The DNA of the CDR3 is TGTGCCAGCAGAACAGGCTACCTTAACTATGGCTACACCTTC. This rearrangement joins TRBV27 to TRBJ1-2; possibly TRBD1 for D (5 bases). The germline gives CDR1 MNHEY, CDR2 SMNVEV (reference sequence). The germline V and J ends were trimmed by 6 bases and 1 base, with 12 bases remaining between them. The CDR3 extends over 14 amino acids.

In the case of this clone: The junction departs from germline at one end; a sequencing error may be responsible. The V and J genes are TRBV29-1 and TRBJ2-7; no clear D. The CDR3 runs 11 residues. The germline V gene encodes CDR1 SQVTM and CDR2 ANQGSEA. CDR3 amino acids: CSAETAYEQYF. The CDR3 DNA reads as TGCAGCGCTGAAACAGCCTACGAGCAGTACTTC.

The rearrangement uses TRBV3-1 (or the pseudogene TRBV3-2) and TRBJ2-5, with a tentative D call TRBD2 (6 bases). The germline V gene has CDR1 LGHDT and CDR2 YNNKEL (reference sequence). The CDR3 covers 15 residues. Trimming left V 1 base short and J 2 bases short, with 11 bases between. CDR3: CASSQVGLNQETQYF. The CDR3 region has the DNA TGTGCCAGCAGCCAAGTAGGACTAAATCAAGAGACCCAGTACTTC.

The chain joins TRBV6-5 to TRBJ1-1, with 8 nucleotides matching TRBD1. Per the germline V gene, CDR1 is MNHEY and CDR2 is SVGAGI. V shed 8 bases and J 11 bases; nucleotides not matched to a gene: 13. CDR3 length: 13 amino acids. CDR3 sequence reads: CASPSLLTGEAFF. For the CDR3, the DNA is TGTGCCAGCCCGAGTCTTTTGACAGGGGAGGCTTTCTTT.

This chain joins TRBV28 and TRBJ1-4; D unclear. Per the germline V gene, CDR1 is MDHEN and CDR2 is SYDVKM. The CDR3 covers 16 residues. With 5 bases removed from V and 8 bases from J, the gap between germline ends came to 21 bases. In DNA form, the CDR3 reads TGTGCCAGCAGTCTACTGGTCTTGGGAGATAACGAAAAACTGTTTTTT. Its protein product is CASSLLVLGDNEKLFF.

The V gene is TRBV15, the J gene TRBJ2-1, with D unresolved. Germline CDR1 is LNHNV and CDR2 is YYDKDF (reference sequence). V was pared by 3 bases and J by 3 bases, with 9 bases between. This CDR3 is built from 14 residues. The chain's CDR3 is CATSSGANYNEQFF. As DNA, the CDR3 is TGTGCCACCAGCAGTGGTGCTAACTACAATGAGCAGTTCTTC.

This clone has a count of ten or more. CDR3: CASSLRAGLALSSYEQYF. In nucleotides, the CDR3 is TGCGCCAGCAGCTTGAGGGCGGGACTAGCCCTGAGCTCCTACGAGCAGTACTTC. The rearrangement links TRBV5-1 to TRBJ2-7, with 9 bases fitting TRBD2. Germline trimming cut 1 base from V and 0 bases from J; bases unmatched to any gene: 11. The CDR3 extends over 18 amino acids. The V gene's germline CDR1 is SGHRS and CDR2 YFSETQ.

This clone was detected once. The chain recombines TRBV13 with TRBJ2-1; no firm D call. V lost 3 bases and J lost 1, with 10 bases in between. This CDR3 is 15 amino acids long. The V gene's germline CDR1 is PRHDT and CDR2 FYEKMQ (reference sequence). CDR3 amino acids: CASSFGSRSYNEQFF. For the CDR3, the DNA is TGTGCCAGCAGCTTCGGGTCAAGGTCCTACAATGAGCAGTTCTTC.

CDR3 DNA sequence: TGTGCCAGCAGCTTAGATGGACTAGCGGGAGAGACCCAGTACTTC. It specifies CASSLDGLAGETQYF. The chain has TRBV7-9 and TRBJ2-5; 11 nucleotides agree with TRBD2. The germline gives CDR1 SEHNR, CDR2 FQNEAQ (reference sequence). This CDR3 contains 15 residues. Trimming at V came to 1 base and at J to 4 bases, leaving 2 bases not matched to a gene. Full variable domain (rest looked up from reference TRBV7-9 and TRBJ2-5): DTGVSQNPRHKITKRGQNVTFRCDPISEHNRLYWYRQTLGQGPEFLTYFQNEAQLEKSRLLSDRFSAERPKGSFSTLEIQRTEQGDSAMYLCASSLDGLAGETQYFGPGTRLLVL.

J is TRBJ2-5 and V is TRBV12-3 or TRBV12-4; D unresolved. V was pared by 6 bases and J by 5 bases, with 10 bases between. The CDR3 loop spans 12 amino acids. The CDR3 DNA is TGTGCCAGCAGCTCCTATCTGGAGACCCAGTACTTC. Protein product: CASSSYLETQYF.

The chain links TRBV18 to TRBJ2-1; 10 nucleotides line up with TRBD1. Germline V gene data show CDR1 as KGHSH and CDR2 as LQKENI. This CDR3 spans 14 amino acids. After removal of 3 bases from V and 10 bases from J, the junction contained 6 bases not matched to a gene. CDR3 region: CASSPGQGFREQFF. The DNA for the CDR3 is TGTGCCAGCTCACCGGGACAGGGGTTCAGGGAGCAGTTCTTC.

The rearrangement links TRBV9 to TRBJ1-2, with D perhaps TRBD1 (6 bases). The V gene's germline CDR1 is SGDLS and CDR2 YYNGEE. Trimming removed 2 bases from V and 4 bases from J, with 9 bases in between. The CDR3 totals 13 residues. The CDR3 is CASSVGQSYGYTF. Written as DNA, the CDR3 is TGTGCCAGCAGCGTTGGACAGTCCTATGGCTACACCTTC. Together with reference TRBV9 and TRBJ1-2, the CDR3 gives the full variable domain: DSGVTQTPKHLITATGQRVTLRCSPRSGDLSVYWYQQSLDQGLQFLIQYYNGEERAKGNILERFSAQQFPDLHSELNLSSLELGDSALYFCASSVGQSYGYTFGSGTRLTVV.

V is TRBV6-5 and J is TRBJ2-5; no definite D call. Germline assignment: CDR1 MNHEY and CDR2 SVGAGI. Deletions cut 5 bases from V and 4 bases from J, with 17 bases between. The CDR3 runs 15 residues. The DNA of the CDR3 is TGTGCCAGCAGTCTACTACGGCCAATACCAGAGACCCAGTACTTC. It encodes CASSLLRPIPETQYF.

CDR3 in DNA: TGTGCCAGCAGCAAAGGGGGGACAGGGGAACGCGTGGATACCTACGAGCAGTACTTC. Protein sequence: CASSKGGTGERVDTYEQYF. The J gene is TRBJ2-7, the V gene TRBV21-1; TRBD1 is the table's D call and was not checked against the DNA. TRBV21-1 is classified as a pseudogene. The CDR3 covers 19 residues.